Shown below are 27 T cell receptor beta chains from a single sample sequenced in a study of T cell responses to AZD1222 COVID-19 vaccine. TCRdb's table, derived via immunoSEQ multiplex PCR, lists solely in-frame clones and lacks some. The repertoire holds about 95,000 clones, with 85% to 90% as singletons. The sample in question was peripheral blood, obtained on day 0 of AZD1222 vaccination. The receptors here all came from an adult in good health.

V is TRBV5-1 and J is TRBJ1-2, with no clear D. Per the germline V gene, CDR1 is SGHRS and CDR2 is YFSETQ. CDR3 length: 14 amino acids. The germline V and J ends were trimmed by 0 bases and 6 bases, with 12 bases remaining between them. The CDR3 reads CASSLAHGLNGYTF. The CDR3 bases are TGCGCCAGCAGCTTGGCCCATGGACTGAATGGCTACACCTTC.

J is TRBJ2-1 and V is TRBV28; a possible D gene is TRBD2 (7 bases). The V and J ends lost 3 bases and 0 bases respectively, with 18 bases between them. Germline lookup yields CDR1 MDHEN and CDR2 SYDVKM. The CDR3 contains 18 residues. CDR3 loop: CASSFLRGGLSSYNEQFF. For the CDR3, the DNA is TGTGCCAGCAGTTTCTTGAGGGGGGGGCTTAGCTCCTACAATGAGCAGTTCTTC.

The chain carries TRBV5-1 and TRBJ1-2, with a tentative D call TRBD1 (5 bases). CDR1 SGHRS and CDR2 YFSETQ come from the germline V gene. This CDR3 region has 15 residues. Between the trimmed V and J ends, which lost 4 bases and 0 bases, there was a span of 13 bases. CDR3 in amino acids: CASSKTVSSNYGYTF. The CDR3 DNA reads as TGCGCCAGCAGCAAGACAGTTTCCTCTAACTATGGCTACACCTTC.

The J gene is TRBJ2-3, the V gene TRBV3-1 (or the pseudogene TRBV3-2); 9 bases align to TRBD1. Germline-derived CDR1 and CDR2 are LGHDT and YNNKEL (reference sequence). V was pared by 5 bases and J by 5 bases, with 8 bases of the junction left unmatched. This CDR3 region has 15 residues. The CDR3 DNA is TGTGCCAGCAGCGTACAGGGGGCTAAAGGAGATACGCAGTATTTT. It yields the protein CASSVQGAKGDTQYF.

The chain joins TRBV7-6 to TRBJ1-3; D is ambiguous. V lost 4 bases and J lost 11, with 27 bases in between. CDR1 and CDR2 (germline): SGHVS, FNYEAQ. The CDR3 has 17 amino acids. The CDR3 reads CASSSAWGPSSRTPIYF. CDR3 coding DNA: TGTGCCAGCAGCTCTGCTTGGGGTCCCTCGAGCAGAACCCCCATATATTTT.

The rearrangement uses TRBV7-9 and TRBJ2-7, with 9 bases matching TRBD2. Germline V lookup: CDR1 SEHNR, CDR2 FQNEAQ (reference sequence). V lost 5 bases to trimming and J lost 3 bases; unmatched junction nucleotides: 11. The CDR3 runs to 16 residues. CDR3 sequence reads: CASSLALAGAFYEQYF. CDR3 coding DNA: TGTGCCAGCAGCCTGGCGTTAGCGGGGGCTTTCTACGAGCAGTACTTC. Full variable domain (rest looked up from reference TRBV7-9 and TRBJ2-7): DTGVSQNPRHKITKRGQNVTFRCDPISEHNRLYWYRQTLGQGPEFLTYFQNEAQLEKSRLLSDRFSAERPKGSFSTLEIQRTEQGDSAMYLCASSLALAGAFYEQYFGPGTRLTVT.

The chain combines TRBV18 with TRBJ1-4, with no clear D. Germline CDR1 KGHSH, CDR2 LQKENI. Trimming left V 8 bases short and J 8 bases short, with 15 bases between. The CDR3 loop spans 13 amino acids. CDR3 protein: CASGGSLDEKLFF. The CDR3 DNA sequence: TGTGCCAGCGGCGGGAGCCTAGACGAAAAACTGTTTTTT.

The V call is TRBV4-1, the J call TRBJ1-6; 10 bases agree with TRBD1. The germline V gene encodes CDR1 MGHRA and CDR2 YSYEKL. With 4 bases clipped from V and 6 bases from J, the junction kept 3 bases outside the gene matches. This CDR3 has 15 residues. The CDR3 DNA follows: TGCGCCAGCAGCCTATGGACAGGGGGTAATTCACCCCTCCACTTT. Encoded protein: CASSLWTGGNSPLHF.

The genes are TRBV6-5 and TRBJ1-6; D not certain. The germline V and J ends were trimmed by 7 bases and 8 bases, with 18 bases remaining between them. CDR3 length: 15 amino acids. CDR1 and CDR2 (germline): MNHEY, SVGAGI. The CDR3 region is CASTRRAAGDSPLHF. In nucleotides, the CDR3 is TGTGCCAGCACCAGGAGGGCCGCTGGGGATTCACCCCTCCACTTT.

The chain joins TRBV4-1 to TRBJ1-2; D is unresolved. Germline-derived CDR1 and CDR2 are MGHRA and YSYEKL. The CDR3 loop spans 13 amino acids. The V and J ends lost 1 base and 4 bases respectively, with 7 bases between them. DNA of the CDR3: TGCGCCAGCAGCCAAGTCTGGCGCTATGGCTACACCTTC. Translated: CASSQVWRYGYTF.

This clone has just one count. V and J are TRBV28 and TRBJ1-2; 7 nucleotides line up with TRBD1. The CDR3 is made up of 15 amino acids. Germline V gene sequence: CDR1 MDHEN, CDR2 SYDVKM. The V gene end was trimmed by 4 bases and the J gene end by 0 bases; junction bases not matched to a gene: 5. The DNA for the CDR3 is TGTGCCAGCAGTTCGGGGACAGAAGCTAACTATGGCTACACCTTC. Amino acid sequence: CASSSGTEANYGYTF.

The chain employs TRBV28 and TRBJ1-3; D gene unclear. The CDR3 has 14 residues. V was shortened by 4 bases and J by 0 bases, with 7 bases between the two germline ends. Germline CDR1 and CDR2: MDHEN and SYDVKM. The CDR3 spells CASSSRNSGNTIYF. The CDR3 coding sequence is TGTGCCAGCAGTTCCCGGAACTCTGGAAACACCATATATTTT.

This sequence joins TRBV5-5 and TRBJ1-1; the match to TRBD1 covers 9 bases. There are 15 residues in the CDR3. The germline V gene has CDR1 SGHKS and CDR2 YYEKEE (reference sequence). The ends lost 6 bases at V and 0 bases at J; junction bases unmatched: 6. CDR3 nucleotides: TGTGCCAGCAACCCACAGGGGGCTCTGAACACTGAAGCTTTCTTT. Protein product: CASNPQGALNTEAFF.

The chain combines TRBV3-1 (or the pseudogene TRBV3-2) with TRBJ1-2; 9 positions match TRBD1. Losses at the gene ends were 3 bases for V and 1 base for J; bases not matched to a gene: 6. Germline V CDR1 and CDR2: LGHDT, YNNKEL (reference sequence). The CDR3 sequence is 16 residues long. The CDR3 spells CASSHSSTGGNYGYTF. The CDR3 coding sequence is TGTGCCAGCAGCCATAGTTCGACAGGGGGTAACTATGGCTACACCTTC.

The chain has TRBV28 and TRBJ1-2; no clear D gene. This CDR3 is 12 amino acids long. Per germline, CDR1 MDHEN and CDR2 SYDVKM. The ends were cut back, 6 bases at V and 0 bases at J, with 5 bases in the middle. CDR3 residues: CASRLANYGYTF. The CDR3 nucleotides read TGTGCCAGCAGGCTAGCTAACTATGGCTACACCTTC.

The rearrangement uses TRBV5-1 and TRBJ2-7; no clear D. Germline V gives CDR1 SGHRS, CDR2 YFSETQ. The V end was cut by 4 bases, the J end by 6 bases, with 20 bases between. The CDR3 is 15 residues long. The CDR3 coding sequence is TGCGCCAGCAGCCTACCCTCCTCTGACACCCGCGAGCAGTACTTC. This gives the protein CASSLPSSDTREQYF.

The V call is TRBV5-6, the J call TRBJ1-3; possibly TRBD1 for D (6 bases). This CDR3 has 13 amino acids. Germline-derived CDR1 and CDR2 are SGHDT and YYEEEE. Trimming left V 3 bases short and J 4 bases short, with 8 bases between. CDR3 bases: TGTGCCAGCAGCTGGGACACAGGAAACACCATATATTTT. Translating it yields CASSWDTGNTIYF.

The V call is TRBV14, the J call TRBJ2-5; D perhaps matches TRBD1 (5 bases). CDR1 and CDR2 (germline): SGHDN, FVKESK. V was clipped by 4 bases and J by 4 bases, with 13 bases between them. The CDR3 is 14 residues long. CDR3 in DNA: TGTGCCAGCAGCCTGGGCAGGGTTACAGAGACCCAGTACTTC. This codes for CASSLGRVTETQYF.

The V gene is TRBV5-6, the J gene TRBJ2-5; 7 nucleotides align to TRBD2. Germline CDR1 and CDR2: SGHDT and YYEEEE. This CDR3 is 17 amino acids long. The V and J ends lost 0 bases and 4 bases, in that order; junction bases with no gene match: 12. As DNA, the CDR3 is TGTGCCAGCAGCTTGGAGTCGGTTTCCTGGGGGGGAGAGACCCAGTACTTC. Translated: CASSLESVSWGGETQYF.

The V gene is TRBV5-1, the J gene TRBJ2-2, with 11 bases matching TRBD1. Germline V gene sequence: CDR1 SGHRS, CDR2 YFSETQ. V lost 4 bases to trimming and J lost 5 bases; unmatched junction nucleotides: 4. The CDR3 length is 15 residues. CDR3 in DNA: TGCGCCAGCAGCGAAGGACAGGGGGCGACCGGGGAGCTGTTTTTT. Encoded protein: CASSEGQGATGELFF.

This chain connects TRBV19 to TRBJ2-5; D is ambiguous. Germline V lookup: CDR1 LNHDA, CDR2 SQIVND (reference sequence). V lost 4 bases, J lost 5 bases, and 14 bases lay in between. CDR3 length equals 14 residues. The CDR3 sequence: CASSRQRISETQYF. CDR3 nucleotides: TGTGCCAGTAGTAGGCAGAGGATTTCGGAGACCCAGTACTTC.

The DNA for the CDR3 is TGTGCCAGCAGCGTAACGGGCACCTCTAACTATGGCTACACCTTC. This codes for CASSVTGTSNYGYTF. The chain uses TRBV9 and TRBJ1-2; D unresolved. The CDR3 totals 15 residues. The V end lost 1 base, the J end lost 0 bases, and 10 bases lay between the germline ends. Germline-derived CDR1 and CDR2 are SGDLS and YYNGEE.

The CDR3 bases are TGTGCCACCAGCAGGACTAGCGGGAGCACAGATACGCAGTATTTT. Translating it yields CATSRTSGSTDTQYF. The chain links TRBV15 to TRBJ2-3, with 10 bases aligning to TRBD2. V was pared by 3 bases and J by 0 bases, with 0 bases of the junction left unmatched. CDR3 size: 15 residues. Looked up from germline, CDR1 is LNHNV and CDR2 is YYDKDF (reference sequence).

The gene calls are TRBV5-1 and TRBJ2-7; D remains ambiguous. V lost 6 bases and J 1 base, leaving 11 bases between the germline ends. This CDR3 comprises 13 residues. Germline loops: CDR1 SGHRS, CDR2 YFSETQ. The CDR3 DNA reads TGCGCCAGCAATGCCGGCAGTTCCTACGAGCAGTACTTC. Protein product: CASNAGSSYEQYF.

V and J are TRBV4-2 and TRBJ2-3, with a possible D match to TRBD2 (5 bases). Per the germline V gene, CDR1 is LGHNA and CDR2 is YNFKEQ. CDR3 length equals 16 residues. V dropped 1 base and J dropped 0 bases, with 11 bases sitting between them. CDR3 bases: TGTGCCAGCAGCCAAGGTCGGGGAGCTAGCACAGATACGCAGTATTTT. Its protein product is CASSQGRGASTDTQYF.

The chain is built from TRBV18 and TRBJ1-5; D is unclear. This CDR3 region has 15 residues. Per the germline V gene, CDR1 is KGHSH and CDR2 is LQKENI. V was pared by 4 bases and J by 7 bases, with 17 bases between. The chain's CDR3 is CASSLSGAVGQPQHF. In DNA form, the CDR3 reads TGTGCCAGCTCACTATCGGGAGCCGTGGGGCAGCCCCAGCATTTT.

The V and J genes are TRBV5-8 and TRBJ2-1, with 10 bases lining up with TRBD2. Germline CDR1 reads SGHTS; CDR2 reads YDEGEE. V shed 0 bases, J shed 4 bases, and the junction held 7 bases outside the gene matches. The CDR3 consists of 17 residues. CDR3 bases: TGTGCCAGCAGCTTGGGACTGTCTAGCGGGGGTTACAATGAGCAGTTCTTC. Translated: CASSLGLSSGGYNEQFF.